One sample yielded the 5 T cell receptor beta chains listed below, sequenced in a study of blood T cell repertoires in COVID-19. Only in-frame clones appear in the TCRdb table, and some are missing; sequencing was by immunoSEQ multiplex PCR. The sample gives over 110,000 clones, 84% of which show up once; 3.5% to 5% is in the top ten. Sequenced material: PBMCs or T cells enriched from blood (not recorded which). The receptors shown here come from a man between 50 and 59 years old in a cohort exposed to, infected with or recovered from COVID-19 (not recorded which).

The V call is TRBV7-9, the J call TRBJ2-1; TRBD2 aligns across 10 bases. V gave up 7 bases and J gave up 2 bases; unmatched junction bases: 17. The CDR3 is 19 amino acids. CDR1 and CDR2 (germline): SEHNR, FQNEAQ (reference sequence). This chain's CDR3 is CASTPPSGIAGGPYNEQFF. CDR3 DNA: TGTGCCAGCACCCCCCCGAGCGGGATAGCGGGAGGCCCCTACAATGAGCAGTTCTTC.

V usage is TRBV5-5 and J usage is TRBJ2-7, with a weak D call TRBD2 (5 bases). The CDR3 runs 15 residues. Trimming cost V 1 base and J 5 bases, with 16 bases left between them. Germline V lookup: CDR1 SGHKS, CDR2 YYEKEE (reference sequence). This CDR3 reads CASSLISGLGDEQYF. The CDR3 DNA reads TGTGCCAGCAGCTTGATAAGCGGACTTGGTGACGAGCAGTACTTC.

The rearrangement links TRBV11-2 to TRBJ2-3; no reliable D call. Between the trimmed V and J ends, which lost 4 bases and 9 bases, there was a span of 14 bases. The CDR3 covers 13 residues. From germline, CDR1 is SGHAT and CDR2 FQNNGV. Here the CDR3 DNA reads TGTGCCAGCAGCTCCACCACCGCGGAGACGCAGTATTTT. It is translated as CASSSTTAETQYF.

This chain uses TRBV5-6 with TRBJ2-7, with 10 bases lining up with TRBD1. In germline, CDR1 is SGHDT, CDR2 YYEEEE. The CDR3 spans 16 residues. V shed 1 base and J 5 bases; nucleotides not matched to a gene: 9. The DNA for the CDR3 is TGTGCCAGCAGCTTGCTGGGGACAGGGGAATGGGACGAGCAGTACTTC. Its protein product is CASSLLGTGEWDEQYF.

J is TRBJ2-7 and V is TRBV2; D is unresolved. The germline gives CDR1 SNHLY, CDR2 FYNNEI. Trimming removed 10 bases from V and 6 bases from J, with 16 bases in between. The CDR3 runs 12 residues. CDR3: CATELTRGEQYF. The CDR3 DNA sequence: TGTGCCACCGAGTTGACGCGCGGCGAGCAGTACTTC.